Below, one TCR beta chain is given with its context. This sample was included in a study of T cell responses to AZD1222 COVID-19 vaccine. Profiled with immunoSEQ multiplex PCR; TCRdb holds only in-frame clones, not every one. The sample consists of fewer than 85,000 clones, 83% of them appearing once. The source is an adult who received the AZD1222 COVID-19 vaccine. The specimen was peripheral blood, collected 28 days after the second AZD1222 dose.

DNA of the CDR3: TGTGCCAGCAGCCAAGGACTTCGGAACACCGGGGAGCTGTTTTTT. The encoded protein is CASSQGLRNTGELFF. The chain carries TRBV3-1 (or the pseudogene TRBV3-2) and TRBJ2-2; D remains ambiguous. Germline V CDR1 and CDR2: LGHDT, YNNKEL (reference sequence). CDR3 length: 15 amino acids. V shed 1 base and J shed 1 base, with 7 bases lying between them.